This T cell receptor beta chain stems from a study of monozygotic twins with inflammatory bowel disease. Template switching appended UMIs that held a 6-nucleotide sample barcode. After re-calling the 5' RACE reads, TCRdb lists one entry per CDR3 protein, DNA absent. This sample's table has roughly 200,000 distinct CDR3 sequences. Per donor, approximately 2.5 ml of blood was collected and frozen. Material: blood. The receptor comes from a human donor with ulcerative colitis or Crohn's disease, or a healthy co-twin of an affected twin (not recorded which).

CDR3 protein: CASRSSGISTDTQYF. This rearrangement joins TRBV12-3 or TRBV12-4 to TRBJ2-3. The CDR3 contains 15 residues.